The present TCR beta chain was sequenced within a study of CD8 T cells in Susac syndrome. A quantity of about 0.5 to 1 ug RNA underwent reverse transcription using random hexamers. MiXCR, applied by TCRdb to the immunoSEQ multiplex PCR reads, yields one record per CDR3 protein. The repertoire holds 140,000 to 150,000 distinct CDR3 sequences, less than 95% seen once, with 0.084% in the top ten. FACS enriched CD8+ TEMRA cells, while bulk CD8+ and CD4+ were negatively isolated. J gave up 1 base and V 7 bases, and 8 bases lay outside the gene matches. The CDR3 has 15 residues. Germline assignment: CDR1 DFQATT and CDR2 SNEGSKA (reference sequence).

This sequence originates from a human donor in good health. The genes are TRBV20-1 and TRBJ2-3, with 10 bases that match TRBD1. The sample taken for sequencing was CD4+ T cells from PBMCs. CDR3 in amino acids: CSGTTGGAGTDTQYF. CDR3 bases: TGCAGTGGCACGACAGGGGGCGCGGGCACAGATACGCAGTATTTT.